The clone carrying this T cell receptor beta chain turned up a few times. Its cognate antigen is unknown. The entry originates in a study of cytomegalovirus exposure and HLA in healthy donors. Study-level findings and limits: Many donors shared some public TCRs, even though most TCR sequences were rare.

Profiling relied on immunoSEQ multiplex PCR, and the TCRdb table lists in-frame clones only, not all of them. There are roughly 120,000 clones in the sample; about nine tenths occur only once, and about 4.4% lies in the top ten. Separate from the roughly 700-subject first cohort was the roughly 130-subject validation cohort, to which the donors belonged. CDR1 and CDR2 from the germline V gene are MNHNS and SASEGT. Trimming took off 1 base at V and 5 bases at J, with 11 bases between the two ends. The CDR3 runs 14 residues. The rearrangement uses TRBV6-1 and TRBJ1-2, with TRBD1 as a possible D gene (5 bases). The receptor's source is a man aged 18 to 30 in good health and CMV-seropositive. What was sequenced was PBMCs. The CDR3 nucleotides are TGTGCCAGCAGTGAAGACTCGACAGCTTATGGCTACACCTTC. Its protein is CASSEDSTAYGYTF.